The clone carrying this TCR beta chain was counted a few times. The target antigen is unknown. These data are taken from a study of identical twins. Findings and limits, study-wide: Researchers caution that invariant MAIT and iNKT cells could partly confound zero-insertion analyses. Conclusions came from cross-sectional statistical analysis, not from following the same donors.

Trimming took 5 bases from V and 3 from J, leaving 14 bases between them. Germline V gene lookup returns CDR1 SGHTA and CDR2 FQGNSA. The CDR3 extends over 14 amino acids. All donors were healthy Caucasians. Each CDR3 protein is one row after TCRdb ran MiXCR on the 5' RACE reads. The sample records 200,000 to 250,000 distinct CDR3 sequences, more than 13% being singletons. This receptor was taken from a woman between 18 and 29 years old in good health. The V call is TRBV7-2, the J call TRBJ2-7; D uncertain. The sample comprised memory (CD45RO+) T cells sorted from blood. The CDR3 DNA sequence: TGTGCCAGCAGCCTGGACCCAATAAGCTACGAGCAGTACTTC. Its translation: CASSLDPISYEQYF.